One sample yielded the 21 T cell receptor beta chains listed below, sequenced in a study of OX40 agonist ivuxolimab in advanced cancers. The data were produced by immunoSEQ multiplex PCR, yet TCRdb's version contains in-frame clones alone and is incomplete. The sample has around 80,000 clones; over 85% are singletons. The sequenced sample was CD4+ or CD8+ T cells sorted from blood, obtained in a trial of the OX40 agonist ivuxolimab. The receptors originated from an adult with an advanced solid tumor such as melanoma, head and neck, liver or kidney cancer.

V gene TRBV7-9 combines with J gene TRBJ2-7; 9 bases match TRBD1. CDR1 SEHNR and CDR2 FQNEAQ come from the germline V gene (reference sequence). Germline trimming cut 2 bases from V and 5 bases from J; bases unmatched to any gene: 4. The CDR3 is made up of 14 amino acids. As DNA, the CDR3 is TGTGCCAGCAGCTTACGGGACAGGGCCCACGAGCAGTACTTC. It translates to CASSLRDRAHEQYF.

This sequence joins TRBV7-2 and TRBJ1-5; no firm D call. The germline V and J ends were trimmed by 2 bases and 4 bases, with 6 bases remaining between them. Germline CDR1 SGHTA, CDR2 FQGNSA. There are 13 residues in the CDR3. The CDR3 nucleotides read TGTGCCAGCAGCTTACAGATTAATCAGCCCCAGCATTTT. Encoded protein: CASSLQINQPQHF.

The chain couples TRBV30 to TRBJ2-4, with D unclear. The germline V gene has CDR1 GTSNPN and CDR2 SVGIG (reference sequence). V lost 2 bases, J lost 8 bases, and 16 bases lay in between. The CDR3 length is 14 residues. As DNA, the CDR3 is TGTGCCTGGAGTTCGGCCACGGGCGGTGACATTCAGTACTTC. This codes for CAWSSATGGDIQYF.

V gene TRBV7-9 combines with J gene TRBJ2-6, with no clear D. Germline loops: CDR1 SEHNR, CDR2 FQNEAQ (reference sequence). The CDR3 runs 11 residues. V lost 5 bases, J lost 6 bases, and 2 bases lay in between. CDR3 coding DNA: TGTGCCAGCAGCAAGGCCAACGTCCTGACTTTC. Translated, it gives CASSKANVLTF.

The chain recombines TRBV6-1 with TRBJ1-1, with TRBD1 matching over 7 bases. The CDR3 covers 13 residues. V was pared by 8 bases and J by 4 bases, with 7 bases of the junction left unmatched. Germline CDR1 reads MNHNS; CDR2 reads SASEGT. CDR3 nucleotides: TGTGCCAGCTCTAGACAGGGTCCCACTGAAGCTTTCTTT. Amino acid sequence: CASSRQGPTEAFF.

This chain joins TRBV6-4 and TRBJ2-3; D unclear. CDR1 is MRHNA, CDR2 SNTAGT, per germline. Trimming stripped 3 bases from V and 2 bases from J, with 12 bases between. The CDR3 runs to 15 residues. CDR3 coding DNA: TGTGCCAGCAGTGATACGCCAGTCTCCACAGATACGCAGTATTTT. It yields the protein CASSDTPVSTDTQYF.

This clone has more than one count but fewer than ten. The chain combines TRBV30 with TRBJ1-4; unclear D gene. V shed 5 bases and J shed 8 bases, with 6 bases lying between them. Germline V gene lookup returns CDR1 GTSNPN and CDR2 SVGIG (reference sequence). The length of the CDR3 is 10 residues. The chain's CDR3 is CAWEGEKLFF. The CDR3 DNA sequence: TGTGCCTGGGAAGGGGAAAAACTGTTTTTT.

This clone was counted only a few times. The V call is TRBV6-5, the J call TRBJ1-1, with D unresolved. The CDR3 sequence is 12 residues long. Germline assignment: CDR1 MNHEY and CDR2 SVGAGI. The V gene lost 4 bases and the J gene lost 6 bases, with 9 bases spanning the gap. The CDR3: CASSSRRSEAFF. The DNA of the CDR3 is TGTGCCAGCAGTTCCCGAAGGTCTGAAGCTTTCTTT.

This clone came up a few times. J is TRBJ2-1 and V is TRBV10-3; TRBD2 matches at 14 bases. J was trimmed by 4 bases and V by 8 bases; bases with no gene match: 4. Looked up from germline, CDR1 is ENHRY and CDR2 is SYGVKD. The CDR3 covers 15 residues. The CDR3 reads CAIRTSGGSYNEQFF. CDR3 nucleotides: TGTGCCATCCGGACTAGCGGGGGGTCTTACAATGAGCAGTTCTTC.

The rearrangement uses TRBV10-3 and TRBJ2-7, with 7 nucleotides matching TRBD2. The V gene end was trimmed by 4 bases and the J gene end by 7 bases; junction bases not matched to a gene: 7. Germline V gene data show CDR1 as ENHRY and CDR2 as SYGVKD. The CDR3 contains 13 residues. The CDR3 region has the DNA TGTGCCATCAGTGGCACTAGCGTCGGGGAGCAGTACTTC. It encodes CAISGTSVGEQYF.

This chain joins TRBV7-2 and TRBJ2-1; TRBD2 agrees at 9 bases. J lost 4 bases, V lost 2 bases, and 9 bases had no gene match. Germline values: CDR1 SGHTA, CDR2 FQGNSA. CDR3 length: 17 amino acids. CDR3 sequence reads: CASSLFASGTVYNEQFF. In nucleotides, the CDR3 is TGTGCCAGCAGCTTATTTGCTAGCGGGACCGTATACAATGAGCAGTTCTTC.

This sequence joins TRBV5-1 and TRBJ2-3, with 10 nucleotides matching TRBD2. CDR1 and CDR2 (germline): SGHRS, YFSETQ. Unmatched junction bases numbered 5, after V lost 7 bases and J lost 6 bases. The CDR3 is 13 residues long. Here the CDR3 DNA reads TGCGCCAGCGGAAAAGCGGGGGGGGATACGCAGTATTTT. Protein sequence: CASGKAGGDTQYF.

The rearrangement links TRBV5-1 to TRBJ1-1; TRBD1 matches 7 bases. The V gene's germline CDR1 is SGHRS and CDR2 YFSETQ. The CDR3 sequence is 15 residues long. V lost 4 bases to trimming and J lost 4 bases; unmatched junction nucleotides: 10. The CDR3 is CASSIDRARFTEAFF. CDR3 DNA sequence: TGCGCCAGCAGCATTGACAGGGCTCGCTTCACTGAAGCTTTCTTT.

The J gene is TRBJ2-1, the V gene TRBV4-2; 9 bases agree with TRBD2. The CDR3 extends over 17 amino acids. With 0 bases clipped from V and 7 bases from J, the junction kept 10 bases outside the gene matches. From germline, CDR1 is LGHNA and CDR2 YNFKEQ. The CDR3 protein is CASSQDLRGLASNEQFF. The CDR3 DNA sequence: TGTGCCAGCAGCCAAGATCTTAGGGGACTAGCTTCTAATGAGCAGTTCTTC.

The V and J genes are TRBV4-2 and TRBJ1-2, with D tentatively TRBD1 (6 bases). Trimming removed 0 bases from V and 7 bases from J, with 12 bases in between. This CDR3 comprises 14 residues. Germline V lookup: CDR1 LGHNA, CDR2 YNFKEQ. The CDR3 here is CASSQDIQGSGYTF. The DNA for the CDR3 is TGTGCCAGCAGCCAAGATATACAGGGCAGTGGCTACACCTTC.

The rearrangement joins TRBV7-2 to TRBJ1-2; D not resolved. Trimming pared 5 bases from V and 2 bases from J, leaving 9 bases between. Germline V gene sequence: CDR1 SGHTA, CDR2 FQGNSA. The CDR3 is 13 residues long. The DNA for the CDR3 is TGTGCCAGCAGCCAACCGGGGAACTATGGCTACACCTTC. It codes for CASSQPGNYGYTF.

This chain joins TRBV28 and TRBJ1-2, with a possible D match to TRBD1 (6 bases). This CDR3 is 14 amino acids long. The V gene's germline CDR1 is MDHEN and CDR2 SYDVKM. Trimming left V 6 bases short and J 0 bases short, with 11 bases between. Written as DNA, the CDR3 is TGTGCCAGCAGACAGGGCCCTTCTAACTATGGCTACACCTTC. Its translation: CASRQGPSNYGYTF.

The chain is built from TRBV30 and TRBJ1-2, with 7 bases identical to TRBD1. CDR1 GTSNPN and CDR2 SVGIG come from the germline V gene (reference sequence). With 2 bases clipped from V and 6 bases from J, the junction kept 9 bases outside the gene matches. CDR3 length: 14 amino acids. The CDR3 nucleotides are TGTGCCTGGAGTTGGGGACAGTCTAGCCATGGCTACACCTTC. It codes for CAWSWGQSSHGYTF.

CDR3 residues: CASSLRDFTDTQYF. The CDR3 DNA sequence: TGTGCCAGCAGCTTACGGGACTTCACAGATACGCAGTATTTT. V and J are TRBV7-8 and TRBJ2-3; TRBD2 is a possible D gene (6 bases). The CDR3 runs to 14 residues. V shed 2 bases and J shed 2 bases, with 8 bases lying between them. The germline V gene has CDR1 SGHVS and CDR2 FQNEAQ.

The chain is built from TRBV5-1 and TRBJ2-7, with TRBD2 matching 7 bases. Looked up from germline, CDR1 is SGHRS and CDR2 is YFSETQ. The CDR3 is 16 residues long. With V trimmed by 2 bases and J by 2 bases, 10 bases remained unmatched. CDR3: CASSFISGLEPYEQYF. The CDR3 DNA is TGCGCCAGCAGCTTCATAAGCGGACTAGAACCCTACGAGCAGTACTTC.

The chain joins TRBV9 to TRBJ2-2; no definite D call. The ends were cut back, 0 bases at V and 6 bases at J, with 6 bases in the middle. From germline, CDR1 is SGDLS and CDR2 YYNGEE. The length of the CDR3 is 13 residues. The CDR3 nucleotides read TGTGCCAGCAGCGTAGCTATTCCCGGGGAGCTGTTTTTT. Translated: CASSVAIPGELFF.